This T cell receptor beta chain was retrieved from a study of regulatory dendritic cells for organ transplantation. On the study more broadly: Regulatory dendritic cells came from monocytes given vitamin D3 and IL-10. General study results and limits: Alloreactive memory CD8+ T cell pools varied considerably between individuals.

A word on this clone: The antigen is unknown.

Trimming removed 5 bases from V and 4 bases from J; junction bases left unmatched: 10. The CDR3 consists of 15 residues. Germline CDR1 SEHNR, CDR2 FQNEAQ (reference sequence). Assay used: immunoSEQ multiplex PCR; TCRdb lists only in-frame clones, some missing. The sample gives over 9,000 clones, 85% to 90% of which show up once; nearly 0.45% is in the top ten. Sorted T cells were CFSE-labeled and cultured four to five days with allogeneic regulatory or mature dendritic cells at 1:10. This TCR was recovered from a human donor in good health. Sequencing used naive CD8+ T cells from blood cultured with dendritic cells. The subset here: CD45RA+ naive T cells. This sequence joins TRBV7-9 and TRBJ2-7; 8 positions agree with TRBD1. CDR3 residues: CASSLSQGARYEQYF. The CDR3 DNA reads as TGTGCCAGCAGCCTAAGTCAGGGGGCTCGATACGAGCAGTACTTC.